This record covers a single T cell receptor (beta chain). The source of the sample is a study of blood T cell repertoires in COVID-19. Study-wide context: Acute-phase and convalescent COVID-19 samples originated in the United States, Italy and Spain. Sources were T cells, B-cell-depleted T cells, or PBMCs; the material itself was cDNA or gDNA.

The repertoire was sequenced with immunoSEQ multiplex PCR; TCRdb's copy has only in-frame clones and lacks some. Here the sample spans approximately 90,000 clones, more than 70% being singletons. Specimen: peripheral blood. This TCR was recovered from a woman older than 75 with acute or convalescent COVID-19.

The CDR3 region is CASSQEVGATQYF. CDR3 nucleotide sequence: TGTGCCAGCAGCCAAGAGGTGGGAGCGACCCAGTACTTC. This sequence joins TRBV3-1 (or the pseudogene TRBV3-2) and TRBJ2-5, with TRBD2 as a possible D gene (5 bases). Per the germline V gene, CDR1 is LGHDT and CDR2 is YNNKEL (reference sequence). The CDR3 is 13 residues long. Trimming removed 0 bases at V and 7 bases at J, with 9 bases between.